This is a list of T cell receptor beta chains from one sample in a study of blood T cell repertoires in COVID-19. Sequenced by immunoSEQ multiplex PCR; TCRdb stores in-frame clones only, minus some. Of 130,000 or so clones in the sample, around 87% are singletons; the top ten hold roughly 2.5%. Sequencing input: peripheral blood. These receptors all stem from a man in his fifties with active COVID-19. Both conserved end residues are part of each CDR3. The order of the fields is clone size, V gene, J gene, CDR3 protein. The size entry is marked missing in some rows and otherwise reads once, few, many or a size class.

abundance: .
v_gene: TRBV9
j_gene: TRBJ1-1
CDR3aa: CASSGRSTMNTEAFF

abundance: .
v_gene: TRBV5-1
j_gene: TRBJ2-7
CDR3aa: CASSLAGDEQYF

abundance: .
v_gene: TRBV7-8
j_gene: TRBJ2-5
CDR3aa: CASSLLAGGPQETQYF

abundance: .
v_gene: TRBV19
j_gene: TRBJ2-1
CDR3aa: CASSTTTRGEQFF

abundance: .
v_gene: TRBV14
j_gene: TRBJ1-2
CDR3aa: CASSQLQGGGYGYTF

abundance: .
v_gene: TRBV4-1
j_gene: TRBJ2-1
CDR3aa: CASSQVWLAGGPAFF

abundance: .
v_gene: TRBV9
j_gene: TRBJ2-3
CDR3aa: CASSVGRGAWDTQYF

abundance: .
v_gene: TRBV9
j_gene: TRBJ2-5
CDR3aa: CASALLAGGGETQYF

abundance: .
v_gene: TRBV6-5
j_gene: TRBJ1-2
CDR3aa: CASSYLDRGGDGYTF

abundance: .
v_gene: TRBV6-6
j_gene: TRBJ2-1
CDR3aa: CAGRGSYNEQFF

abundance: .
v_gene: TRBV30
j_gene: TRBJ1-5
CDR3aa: CAWSAGGGQPQHF

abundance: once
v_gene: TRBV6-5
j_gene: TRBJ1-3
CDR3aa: CASSQGLGNTIYF

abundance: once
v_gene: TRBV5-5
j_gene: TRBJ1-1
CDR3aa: CASSSRTANTEAFF

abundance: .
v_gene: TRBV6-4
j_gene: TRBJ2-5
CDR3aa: CASSDSSEGGRSGTQYF

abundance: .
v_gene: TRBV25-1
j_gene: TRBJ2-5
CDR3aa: CASRMTGYGETQYF

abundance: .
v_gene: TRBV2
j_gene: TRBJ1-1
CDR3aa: CASRLPRGGMNTEAFF

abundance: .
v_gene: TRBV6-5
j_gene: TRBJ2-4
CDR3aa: CASSYGRAIGKNIQYF

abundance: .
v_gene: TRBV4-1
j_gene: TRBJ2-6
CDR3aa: CASSQPGQGANTGANVLTF